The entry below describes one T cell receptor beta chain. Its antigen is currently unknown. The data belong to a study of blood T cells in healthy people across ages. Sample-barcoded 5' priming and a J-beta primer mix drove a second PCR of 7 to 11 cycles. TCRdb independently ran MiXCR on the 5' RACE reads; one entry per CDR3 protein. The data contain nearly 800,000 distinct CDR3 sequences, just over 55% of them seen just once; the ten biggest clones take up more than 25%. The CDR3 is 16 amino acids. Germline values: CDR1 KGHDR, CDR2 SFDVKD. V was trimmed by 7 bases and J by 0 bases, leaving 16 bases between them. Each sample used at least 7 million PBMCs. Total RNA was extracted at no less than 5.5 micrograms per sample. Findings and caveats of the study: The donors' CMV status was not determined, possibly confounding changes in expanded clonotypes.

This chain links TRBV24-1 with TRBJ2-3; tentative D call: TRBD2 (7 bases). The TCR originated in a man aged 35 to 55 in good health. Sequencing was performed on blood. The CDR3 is CATSELRGHSTDTQYF. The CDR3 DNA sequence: TGTGCCACCAGCGAACTGCGGGGGCATAGCACAGATACGCAGTATTTT.